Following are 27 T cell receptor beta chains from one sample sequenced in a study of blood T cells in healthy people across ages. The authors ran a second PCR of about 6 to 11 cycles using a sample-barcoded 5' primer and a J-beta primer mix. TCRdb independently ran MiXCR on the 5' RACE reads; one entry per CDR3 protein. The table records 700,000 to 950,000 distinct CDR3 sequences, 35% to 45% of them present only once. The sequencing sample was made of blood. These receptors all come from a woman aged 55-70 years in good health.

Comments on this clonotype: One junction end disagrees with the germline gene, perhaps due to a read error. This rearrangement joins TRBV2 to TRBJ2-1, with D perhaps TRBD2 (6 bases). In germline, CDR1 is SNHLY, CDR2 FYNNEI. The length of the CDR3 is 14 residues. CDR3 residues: CVSTRLVSYNEQFF. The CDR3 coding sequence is TGTGTCAGCACCCGACTAGTTTCCTACAATGAGCAGTTCTTC.

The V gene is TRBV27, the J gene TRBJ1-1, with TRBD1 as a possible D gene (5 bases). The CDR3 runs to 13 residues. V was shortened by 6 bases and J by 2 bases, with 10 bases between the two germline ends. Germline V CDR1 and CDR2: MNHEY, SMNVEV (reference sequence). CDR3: CASSTGANTEAFF. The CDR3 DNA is TGTGCCAGCAGCACCGGGGCAAACACTGAAGCTTTCTTT.

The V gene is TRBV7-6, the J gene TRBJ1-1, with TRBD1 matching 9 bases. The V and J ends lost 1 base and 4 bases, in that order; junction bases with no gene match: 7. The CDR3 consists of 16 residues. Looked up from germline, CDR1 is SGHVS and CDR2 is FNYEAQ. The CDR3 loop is CASSLDRRQGVTEAFF. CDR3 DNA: TGTGCCAGCAGCTTAGACCGGCGACAGGGGGTCACTGAAGCTTTCTTT.

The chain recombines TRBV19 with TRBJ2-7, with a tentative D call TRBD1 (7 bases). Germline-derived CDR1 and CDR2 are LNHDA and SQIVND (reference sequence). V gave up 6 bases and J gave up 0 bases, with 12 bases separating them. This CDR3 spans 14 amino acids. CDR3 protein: CASRGGQRSYEQYF. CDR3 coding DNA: TGTGCCAGTAGGGGGGGACAGCGCTCCTACGAGCAGTACTTC.

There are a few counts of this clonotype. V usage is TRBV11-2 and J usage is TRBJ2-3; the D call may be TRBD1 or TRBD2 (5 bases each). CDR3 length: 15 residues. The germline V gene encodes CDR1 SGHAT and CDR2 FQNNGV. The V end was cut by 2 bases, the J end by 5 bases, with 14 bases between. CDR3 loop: CASSLLAPRGDTQYF. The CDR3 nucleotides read TGTGCCAGCAGCTTACTAGCCCCGAGGGGAGATACGCAGTATTTT.

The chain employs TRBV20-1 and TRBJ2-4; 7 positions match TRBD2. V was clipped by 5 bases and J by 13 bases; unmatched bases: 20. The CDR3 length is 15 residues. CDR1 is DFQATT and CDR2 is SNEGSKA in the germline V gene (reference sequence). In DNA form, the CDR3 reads TGCAGTGCTCCCCGTTTGGACAAACTTGGGGGGGAGCAGTACTTC. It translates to CSAPRLDKLGGEQYF.

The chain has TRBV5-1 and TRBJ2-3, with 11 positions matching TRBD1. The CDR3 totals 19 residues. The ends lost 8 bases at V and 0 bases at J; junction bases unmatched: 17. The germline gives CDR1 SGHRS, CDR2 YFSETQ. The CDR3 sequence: CASKGTGGKLSSSTDTQYF. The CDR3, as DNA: TGCGCCAGTAAGGGGACAGGGGGGAAACTTTCCTCTAGCACAGATACGCAGTATTTT.

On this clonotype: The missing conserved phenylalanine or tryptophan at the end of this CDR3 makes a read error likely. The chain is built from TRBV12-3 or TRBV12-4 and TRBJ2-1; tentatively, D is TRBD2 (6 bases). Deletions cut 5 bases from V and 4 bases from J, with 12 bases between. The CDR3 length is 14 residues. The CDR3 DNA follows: TGTGCCAGCAGTCCCGCCGGGACTTACAATGAGCAGTTCGTC. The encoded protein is CASSPAGTYNEQFV.

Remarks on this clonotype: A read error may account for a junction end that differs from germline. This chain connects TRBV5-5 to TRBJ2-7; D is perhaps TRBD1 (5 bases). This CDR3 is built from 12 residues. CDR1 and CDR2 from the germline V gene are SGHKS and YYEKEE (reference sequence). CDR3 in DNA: TGTGCCAACAGCTCGACAGCCTACGAGCAGTACTTC. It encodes CANSSTAYEQYF.

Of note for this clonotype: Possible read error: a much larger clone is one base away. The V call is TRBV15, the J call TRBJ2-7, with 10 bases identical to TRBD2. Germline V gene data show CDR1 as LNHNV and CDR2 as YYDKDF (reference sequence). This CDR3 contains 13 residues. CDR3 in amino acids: CVTSRVAGGEQYF. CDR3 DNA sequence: TGTGTCACCAGCAGAGTAGCGGGAGGCGAGCAGTACTTC.

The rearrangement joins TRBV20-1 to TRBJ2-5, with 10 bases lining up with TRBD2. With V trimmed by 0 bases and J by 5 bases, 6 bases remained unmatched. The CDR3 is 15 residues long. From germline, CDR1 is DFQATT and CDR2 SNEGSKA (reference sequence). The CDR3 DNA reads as TGCAGTGCTAGAGATGCGAGCGGGAGGGGTGAGACCCAGTACTTC. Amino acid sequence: CSARDASGRGETQYF.

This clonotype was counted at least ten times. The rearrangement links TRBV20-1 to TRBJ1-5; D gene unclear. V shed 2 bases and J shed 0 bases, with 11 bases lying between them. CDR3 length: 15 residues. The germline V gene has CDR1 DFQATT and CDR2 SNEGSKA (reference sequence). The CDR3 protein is CSARIRQDSNQPQHF. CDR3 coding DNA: TGCAGTGCTAGAATTAGGCAGGATAGCAATCAGCCCCAGCATTTT.

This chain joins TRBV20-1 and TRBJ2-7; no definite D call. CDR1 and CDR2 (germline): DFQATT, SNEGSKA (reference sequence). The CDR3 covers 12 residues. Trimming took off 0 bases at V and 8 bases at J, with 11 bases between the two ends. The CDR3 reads CSARDLGSQQYF. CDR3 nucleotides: TGCAGTGCTAGAGATTTGGGCTCCCAGCAGTACTTC.

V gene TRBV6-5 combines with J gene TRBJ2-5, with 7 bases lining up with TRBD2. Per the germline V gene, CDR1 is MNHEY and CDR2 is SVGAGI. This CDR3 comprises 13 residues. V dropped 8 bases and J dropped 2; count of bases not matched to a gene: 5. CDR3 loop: CASFKRGQETQYF. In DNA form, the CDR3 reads TGTGCCAGCTTCAAGCGGGGTCAAGAGACCCAGTACTTC.

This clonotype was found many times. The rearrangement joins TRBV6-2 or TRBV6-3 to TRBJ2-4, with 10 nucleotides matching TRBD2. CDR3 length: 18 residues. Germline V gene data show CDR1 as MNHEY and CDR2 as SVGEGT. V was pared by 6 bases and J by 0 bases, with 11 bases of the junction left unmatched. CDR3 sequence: CASRTGTSDNLAKNIQYF. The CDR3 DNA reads TGTGCCAGCAGAACCGGGACTAGCGATAATCTAGCCAAAAACATTCAGTACTTC.

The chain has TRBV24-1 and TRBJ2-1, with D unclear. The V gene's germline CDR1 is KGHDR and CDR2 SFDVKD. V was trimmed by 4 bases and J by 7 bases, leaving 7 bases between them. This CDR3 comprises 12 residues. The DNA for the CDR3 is TGTGCCACCAGTGACCCTAAAAATGAGCAGTTCTTC. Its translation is CATSDPKNEQFF.

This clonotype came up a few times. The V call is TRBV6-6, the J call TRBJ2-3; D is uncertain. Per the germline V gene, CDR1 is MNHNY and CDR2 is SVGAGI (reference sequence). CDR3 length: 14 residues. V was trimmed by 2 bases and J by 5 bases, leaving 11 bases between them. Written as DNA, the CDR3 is TGTGCCAGCAGTTACGTGGCATGGGGAGATACGCAGTATTTT. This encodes CASSYVAWGDTQYF.

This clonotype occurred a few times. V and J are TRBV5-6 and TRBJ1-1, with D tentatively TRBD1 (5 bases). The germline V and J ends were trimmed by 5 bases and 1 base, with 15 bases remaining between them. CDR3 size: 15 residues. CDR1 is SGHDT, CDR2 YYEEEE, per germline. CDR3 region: CASSSVGGGNTEAFF. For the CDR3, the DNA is TGTGCCAGCAGTTCGGTGGGGGGTGGGAACACTGAAGCTTTCTTT.

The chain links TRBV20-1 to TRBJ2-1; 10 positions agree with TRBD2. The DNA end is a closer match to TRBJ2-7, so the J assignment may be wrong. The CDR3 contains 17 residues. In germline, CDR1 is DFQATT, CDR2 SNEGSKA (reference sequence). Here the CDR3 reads CSAYVLAGRGPYNEQYF. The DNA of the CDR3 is TGCAGTGCTTATGTACTAGCGGGGAGGGGCCCCTACAATGAGCAGTACTTC.

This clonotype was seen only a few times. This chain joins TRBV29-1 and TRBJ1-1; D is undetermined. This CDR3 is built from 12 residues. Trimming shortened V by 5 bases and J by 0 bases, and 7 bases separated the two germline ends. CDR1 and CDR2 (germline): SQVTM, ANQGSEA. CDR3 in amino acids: CSVFGVNTEAFF. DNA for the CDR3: TGCAGCGTTTTCGGGGTGAACACTGAAGCTTTCTTT.

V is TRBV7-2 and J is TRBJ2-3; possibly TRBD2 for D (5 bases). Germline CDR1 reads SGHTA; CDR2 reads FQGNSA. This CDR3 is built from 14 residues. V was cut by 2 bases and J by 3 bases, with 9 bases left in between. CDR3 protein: CASSLFGRTDTQYF. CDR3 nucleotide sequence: TGTGCCAGCAGCTTATTTGGGAGAACAGATACGCAGTATTTT.

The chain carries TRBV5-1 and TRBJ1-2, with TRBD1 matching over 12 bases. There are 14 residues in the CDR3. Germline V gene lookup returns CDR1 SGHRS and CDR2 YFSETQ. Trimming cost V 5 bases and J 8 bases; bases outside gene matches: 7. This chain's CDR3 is CASRPGQGAQGYTF. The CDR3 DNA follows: TGCGCCAGCAGACCGGGACAGGGGGCACAAGGCTACACCTTC.

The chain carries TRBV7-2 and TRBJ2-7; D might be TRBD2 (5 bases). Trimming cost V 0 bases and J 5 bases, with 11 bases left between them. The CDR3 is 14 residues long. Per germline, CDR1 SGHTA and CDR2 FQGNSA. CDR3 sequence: CASSLAGDLNEQYF. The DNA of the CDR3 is TGTGCCAGCAGCTTAGCGGGAGACCTCAACGAGCAGTACTTC.

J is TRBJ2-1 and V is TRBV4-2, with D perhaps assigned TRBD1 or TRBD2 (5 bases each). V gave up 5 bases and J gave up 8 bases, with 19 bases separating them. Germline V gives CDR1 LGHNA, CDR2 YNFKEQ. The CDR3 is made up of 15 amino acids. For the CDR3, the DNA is TGTGCCAGCAGCGCTATAGGGACCGACAATTATGAGCAGTTCTTC. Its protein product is CASSAIGTDNYEQFF.

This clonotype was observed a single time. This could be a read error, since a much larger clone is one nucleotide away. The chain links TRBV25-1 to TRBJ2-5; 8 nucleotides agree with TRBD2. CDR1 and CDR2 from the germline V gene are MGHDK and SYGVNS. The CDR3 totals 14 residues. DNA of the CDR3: TGTGCCAGCAGTGATTCGGGAGGGCAAGGGACCCAGTACTTC. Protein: CASSDSGGQGTQYF.

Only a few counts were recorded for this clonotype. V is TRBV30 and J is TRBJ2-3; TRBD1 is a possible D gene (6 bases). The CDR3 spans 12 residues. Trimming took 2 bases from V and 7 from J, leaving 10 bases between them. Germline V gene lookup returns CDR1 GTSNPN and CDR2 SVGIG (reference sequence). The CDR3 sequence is CAWSMQGHTQYF. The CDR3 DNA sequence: TGTGCCTGGAGTATGCAGGGGCATACGCAGTATTTT.

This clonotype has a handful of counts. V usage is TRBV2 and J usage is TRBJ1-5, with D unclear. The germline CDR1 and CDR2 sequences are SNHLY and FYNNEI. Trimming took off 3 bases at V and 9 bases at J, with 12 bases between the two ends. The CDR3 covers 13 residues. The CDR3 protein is CASSEGSYAPQHF. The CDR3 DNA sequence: TGTGCCAGCAGTGAGGGCTCATACGCGCCCCAGCATTTT. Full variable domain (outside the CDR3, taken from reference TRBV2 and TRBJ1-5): EPEVTQTPSHQVTQMGQEVILRCVPISNHLYFYWYRQILGQKVEFLVSFYNNEISEKSEIFDDQFSVERPDGSNFTLKIRSTKLEDSAMYFCASSEGSYAPQHFGDGTRLSIL.